These 10 T cell receptor beta chains were all obtained from the same sample, sequenced in a study of CD8 T cells in Susac syndrome. The RNA input was roughly 0.45 to 1 ug, and it was reverse transcribed with random hexamers. TCRdb ran MiXCR on the immunoSEQ multiplex PCR reads and lists one entry per CDR3 protein. The repertoire consists of about 140,000 distinct CDR3 sequences, with more than 85% occurring once and the leading ten covering 0.14%. The sequenced sample was CD4+ T cells from PBMCs. The receptor source for this set is a human donor with Susac syndrome.

The chain links TRBV29-1 to TRBJ1-1, with D unresolved. Between the trimmed V and J ends, which lost 4 bases and 1 base, there was a span of 7 bases. The CDR3 is 12 amino acids. CDR1 SQVTM and CDR2 ANQGSEA come from the germline V gene. The CDR3 sequence: CSVVGRNTEAFF. The CDR3 region has the DNA TGCAGCGTTGTCGGGAGGAACACTGAAGCTTTCTTT.

This rearrangement joins TRBV19 to TRBJ2-4; D is possibly TRBD2 (5 bases). CDR3 size: 13 residues. Germline V gene sequence: CDR1 LNHDA, CDR2 SQIVND (reference sequence). V was trimmed by 0 bases and J by 11 bases, leaving 11 bases between them. CDR3 nucleotide sequence: TGTGCCAGTAGTATAGAGTGGGGAGCCCTTCAGTACTTC. This codes for CASSIEWGALQYF.

CDR3 coding DNA: TGTGCCTGGAGACGTGGGACTAACTATGGCTACACCTTC. Protein sequence: CAWRRGTNYGYTF. The chain combines TRBV30 with TRBJ1-2; D is undetermined. V was cut by 3 bases and J by 0 bases, with 8 bases left in between. CDR1 is GTSNPN and CDR2 is SVGIG in the germline V gene (reference sequence). The CDR3 has 13 residues.

The chain carries TRBV7-2 and TRBJ2-7, with D possibly being TRBD2 (5 bases). Germline V gene lookup returns CDR1 SGHTA and CDR2 FQGNSA. V was clipped by 6 bases and J by 3 bases, with 18 bases between them. The CDR3 is 15 amino acids. This CDR3 reads CASRLRGVPLYEQYF. The CDR3 DNA reads as TGTGCCAGCAGACTACGGGGTGTTCCTCTCTACGAGCAGTACTTC.

The chain uses TRBV9 and TRBJ2-1; 12 bases agree with TRBD1. The germline gives CDR1 SGDLS, CDR2 YYNGEE. J gave up 6 bases and V 1 base, and 8 bases lay outside the gene matches. The CDR3 loop spans 17 amino acids. CDR3: CASSVQGQGAGTNEQFF. The DNA of the CDR3 is TGTGCCAGCAGCGTACAGGGACAGGGGGCAGGGACCAATGAGCAGTTCTTC.

The V and J genes are TRBV7-2 and TRBJ2-3, with TRBD1 matching over 10 bases. Germline V gives CDR1 SGHTA, CDR2 FQGNSA. Losses at the gene ends were 5 bases for V and 5 bases for J; bases not matched to a gene: 10. This CDR3 is built from 16 residues. The CDR3 reads CASSPTTGGGKDTQYF. The DNA of the CDR3 is TGTGCCAGCAGCCCGACGACAGGGGGCGGGAAAGATACGCAGTATTTT.

V is TRBV28 and J is TRBJ1-2, with a tentative D call TRBD1 (5 bases). From germline, CDR1 is MDHEN and CDR2 SYDVKM. V was shortened by 7 bases and J by 1 base, with 13 bases between the two germline ends. The CDR3 covers 14 residues. For the CDR3, the DNA is TGTGCCAGCAAATTTAGGGACCGTAACTATGGCTACACCTTC. This sequence encodes CASKFRDRNYGYTF.

The chain is built from TRBV20-1 and TRBJ2-5; perhaps D is TRBD1 or TRBD2 (5 bases each). This CDR3 is 13 amino acids long. Germline assignment: CDR1 DFQATT and CDR2 SNEGSKA (reference sequence). V lost 3 bases and J 5 bases, leaving 13 bases between the germline ends. CDR3 protein: CSARGTHGETQYF. For the CDR3, the DNA is TGCAGTGCTAGGGGGACCCACGGTGAGACCCAGTACTTC.

This clonotype came up a few times. The J gene is TRBJ2-4, the V gene TRBV15, with 7 bases lining up with TRBD1. The CDR3 is made up of 15 amino acids. Trimming at V came to 4 bases and at J to 1 base, leaving 4 bases not matched to a gene. Germline V CDR1 and CDR2: LNHNV, YYDKDF (reference sequence). CDR3 protein: CATSILTGAKNIQYF. The CDR3, as DNA: TGTGCCACCAGCATTCTGACAGGGGCCAAAAACATTCAGTACTTC.

The rearrangement links TRBV3-1 to TRBJ2-5; 8 nucleotides agree with TRBD2. From germline, CDR1 is LGHDT and CDR2 YNNKEL (reference sequence). The CDR3 length is 15 residues. Germline trimming cut 2 bases from V and 5 bases from J; bases unmatched to any gene: 7. DNA of the CDR3: TGTGCCAGCAGCCAACCGGGAGGGCCTTGGGAGACCCAGTACTTC. This encodes CASSQPGGPWETQYF.